Each of the 2 T cell receptor beta chains below was sequenced from the same sample in a study of glioma-infiltrating T cells. The iRepertoire nested amplicon-rescue multiplex PCR amplified TCR alpha and beta CDR3s from RNA. MiXCR, applied by TCRdb to the multiplex PCR reads, yields one record per CDR3 protein. The sample contains around 180,000 distinct CDR3 sequences, approximately 40% of which appear only once. The source material was glioma tissue, nonneoplastic brain tissue, or PBMCs (not recorded which). These receptors all stem from a human donor with low-grade glioma or glioblastoma, undergoing nonglioma brain surgery, or in good health (not recorded which).

The table lists this clonotype with many counts. The gene calls are TRBV20-1 and TRBJ2-7; possible D gene TRBD2, 7 bases. The CDR3 is made up of 16 amino acids. Per germline, CDR1 DFQATT and CDR2 SNEGSKA (reference sequence). V was trimmed by 3 bases and J by 3 bases, leaving 21 bases between them. The CDR3 here is CSASRVRGALGYEQYF. The CDR3 region has the DNA TGCAGTGCTAGCCGGGTTCGGGGGGCGTTAGGCTACGAGCAGTACTTC.

This clonotype was picked up a small number of times. Since a much larger clone is just one base distant, this may be a read error. The chain employs TRBV20-1 and TRBJ1-5; no reliable D call. The CDR3 contains 15 residues. Germline lookup yields CDR1 DFQATT and CDR2 SNEGSKA (reference sequence). V lost 5 bases, J lost 0 bases, and 14 bases lay in between. CDR3 nucleotide sequence: TGCAGTGCTGCGCCTTTCAAGTATAGCAATCAGCCCCAGCATTTT. This translates into CSAAPFKYSNQPQHF.